This T cell receptor (beta chain) came from a study of blood T cell repertoires in COVID-19. Study details: Donors in the United States, Italy and Spain gave samples during acute or convalescent COVID-19. The cDNA or gDNA used as material had been derived from T cells, B-cell-depleted T cells, or PBMCs.

This clone was counted only a few times. In germline, CDR1 is LNHDA, CDR2 SQIVND (reference sequence). The CDR3 sequence is 16 residues long. V lost 7 bases and J lost 5; bases outside the gene matches: 14. Per the authors' pipeline: Amplification of reference gene primers provided the estimated nucleated cell counts. The table came from immunoSEQ multiplex PCR; TCRdb's copy has only in-frame clones and leaves some out. V and J calls and clone size are given by that table; D and trimming were obtained from the DNA. The sample shows tens of thousands of clones, 65% to 85% of them seen only once. This chain links TRBV19 with TRBJ1-1; TRBD1 matches 9 bases. This receptor was taken from a woman of 80 years or more with acute or convalescent COVID-19. Sequencing was done on a sample of peripheral blood. CDR3 sequence (DNA): TGTGCCAGTAAGGGGGACAACAGGGGGCCGGGTACTGAAGCTTTCTTT. Encoded protein: CASKGDNRGPGTEAFF.